This T cell receptor (beta chain) derives from a study of blood T cell repertoires in COVID-19. Enrolled during active infection, Seattle patients were then followed longitudinally. Looked up from germline, CDR1 is MGHDK and CDR2 is SYGVNS. The CDR3 is made up of 17 amino acids. Trimming took 5 bases from V and 6 from J; bases not matched to a gene: 12. Sequencing used immunoSEQ multiplex PCR; TCRdb keeps in-frame clones, though not all of them. The sample lists 250,000 or so clones; over 80% were seen once. This TCR derives from a man aged 30 to 45 with COVID-19, enrolled during active disease. The rearrangement uses TRBV25-1 and TRBJ2-7; TRBD2 agrees at 14 bases. The sample consisted of peripheral blood. CDR3 in DNA: TGTGCCAGCAGTATGACTAGCGGGAGGGCCTATAGAGTCGAGCAGTACTTC. Protein: CASSMTSGRAYRVEQYF.